The clone carrying this T cell receptor beta chain is judged medium-sized (0.01 to 0.1%). Its antigen is unidentified. Only in-frame clones appear in the TCRdb table, and some are missing; sequencing was by immunoSEQ multiplex PCR. The table shows approximately 14,000 clones, with around 60% occurring only once. The data are from a study of radiation and T cells in renal cell carcinoma. Study-wide findings and caveats: Irradiated tumors held more dominant CDR3 motifs than control tumors. Sampling covered only 0.9 to 1 g of each tumor.

Treatment of the sample: treatment-naive control, cytoreductive nephrectomy. Control tumors came from treatment-naive patients without prior radiation. The clonotype was recovered from a man aged 50 to 59 with renal cell carcinoma. The sequences come from tumor tissue, collected from a patient whose treatment was nephrectomy without radiotherapy.

The CDR3 protein is CASSLRGTSYNEQFF. The CDR3 DNA is TGTGCCAGCAGCTTACGGGGGACCTCCTACAATGAGCAGTTCTTC. The chain joins TRBV5-6 to TRBJ2-1; D is perhaps TRBD2 (6 bases). V was cut by 2 bases and J by 0 bases, with 9 bases left in between. Looked up from germline, CDR1 is SGHDT and CDR2 is YYEEEE. The CDR3 is 15 amino acids.